This T cell receptor beta chain was sequenced for a study of cytomegalovirus exposure and HLA in healthy donors (dated by TCRdb to about 2017). Notes on the research overall: An earlier analysis of approximately 640 of the donors reported approximately 300 Gb of sequence data and 100 million to 140 million unique TCR beta sequences from about 200 million T cells. About 280 gigabases of sequencing data and approximately 85 million unique TCR sequences were included in an early release covering about 700 HLA-typed donors. Of the 350 to 450 genotyped donors, 65% to 90% fell in the genetic ancestry cluster associated with self-reported Caucasian donors. The study was designed to test whether signatures of past pathogen exposure could be identified by cataloging public T cell receptors. The study profiled the T cell repertoires of hundreds of subjects by immunosequencing and related them to cytomegalovirus serostatus. A separate validation cohort of roughly 130 different subjects was used in addition to the approximately 640-subject first cohort. To predict cytomegalovirus infection status, the study combined high-throughput TCR immunosequencing, statistical association of individual TCRs with disease status, and machine learning. A later analysis re-analyzed previously published TCR beta repertoires from roughly 630 donors and added high-resolution HLA genotyping to study TCR occurrence patterns. The later analysis used no new phenotypic data to find candidate immune exposures, relying instead on TCR beta sequences and their occurrence across donors. An earlier analysis of fewer than 750 of the donors used high-throughput TCR beta sequencing to judge whether each TCR beta V gene segment behaved as functional or pseudogenic. Donor age, sex, ethnicity and CMV serostatus were compiled alongside the repertoire data. A later genetic analysis used genome-wide SNP genotypes for 398 of the 666 donors, treating that subset as a discovery cohort. Every repertoire in the discovery cohort had been generated on one and the same sequencing platform. Class I and class II HLA loci were covered by the typing at four-digit resolution. The number of typed donors differed by locus: about 620-640 for A, B, C, DRB1 and DQB1; 500 to 550 for DQA1; 606 for DPA1; and some 430 for DPB1. Because of strong linkage in the cohort, five DR-DQ haplotypes were treated as single units for association and clustering. Among several hundred genotyped donors of the cohort, an average of approximately 240,000 unique TCR beta nucleotide sequences was sequenced per donor, of which 15% to 20% were non-productive. On the study overall, not on this receptor specifically: A later analysis reported that several top co-occurrence clusters appeared linked to parvovirus B19, influenza, CMV and Epstein-Barr virus. Broadly in line with IMGT annotations, most TCR beta V segments showed up in productive rearrangements about 90% or about 30% of the time in an earlier analysis of 450 to 600 of the donors. Assigning TCR associations to individual alleles was difficult when HLA alleles, especially DR and DQ, strongly co-occurred. Sequencing depth was assumed to be roughly uniform across donors in the presence/absence analyses, though that assumption may not hold. Only TCR beta chains were sequenced in this cohort, and the absence of alpha or paired-chain data limited detectable features. In vitro tests confirmed that a few of the cytomegalovirus-associated TCR beta chains recognize cytomegalovirus antigens. Because counts were too low, roughly 16 rarely observed V segments, including chromosome 9 orphons, were left out of the earlier analysis of 500 to 650 of the donors. The only immune exposure information available for the cohort was CMV serostatus. Cytomegalovirus status was reported to be diagnosed by the classifier with high specificity and sensitivity in both the original and validation cohorts. According to a later analysis, most CMV-associated TCR beta chains appeared to be HLA-restricted, and the HLA associations seemed to be driven largely by CMV exposure. A further reported finding was that TCR beta sequences accurately predicted the HLA-A and HLA-B alleles for most subjects in the first cohort. A cluster of highly shared sequence variants was judged likely to represent a technical artifact of the sequencing pipeline. In a later genetic analysis, a missense DCLRE1C variant was associated with V-gene and J-gene trimming of TCR beta chains, and the association was replicated in an independent cohort. A later analysis found that HLA-associated TCR beta chains were more clonally expanded and had lower generation probabilities than equally common non-associated chains. In a later analysis, TCR association rates were found to vary across HLA loci, with the most associated TCRs seen for DRB1 alleles and the fewest for HLA-C alleles. Across donors, most TCR sequences were observed very rarely, whereas some public TCRs were present in many individuals. Correlated functional status among segregating V segments might reflect linkage disequilibrium, but an unknown experimental factor could not be ruled out. Because HLA typing was unavailable for some donors at each locus, only the typed subset was used in association tests. The authors suggested that the approach could potentially be extended to other disease states and immunological phenotypes. A later analysis associated about 17,000 TCR beta sequences with specific HLA alleles at a false discovery rate of 0.05. The study listed 164 TCR beta chains as associated with cytomegalovirus. In a later genetic analysis, fewer N-insertions in productive TCRs were reported among donors in an Asian-associated ancestry cluster than the approximately 670-donor mean. Some IMGT-functional V segments, including TRBV6-2 and TRBV6-3, could not be distinguished by the 87-base-pair reads and were therefore excluded.

Reading from cysteine to phenylalanine, the CDR3 counts 14 amino acids. The DNA shown is the 42-base CDR3, in frame from base 1. Germline trimming: 4 bases from V, 5 bases from J; junction bases outside gene matches: 2. Based on the germline V gene (reference sequence), the CDR1 and CDR2 sequences are LNHDA and SQIVND. To prepare the library, the immunoSEQ multiplex PCR assay was applied. For the multiplex PCR, a mixture combining 60 forward primers for TCR Vbeta segments and 13 reverse primers for TCR Jbeta segments was used. The CDR3 region of rearranged TCR beta genes was amplified from genomic DNA with a multiplex PCR assay. Amplified TCR beta libraries were sequenced as 87-base-pair reads on the Illumina HiSeq System. In the authors' own workflow: A later analysis counted some 74 million unique TCR beta chains across the 666 repertoires, and approximately 11 million of these chains were shared by at least two donors. To remove PCR and sequencing errors, raw reads were error-corrected and collapsed into unique sequences using a nearest-neighbor algorithm that merged closely related sequences. Alignment of CDR3 sequences to IMGT reference sequences was used to assign V, D and J gene segments. For a sequence to be retained, a match of at least six nucleotides was required to both a V gene segment and a J gene segment. Rearrangements were classified as productive when the CDR3 lacked stop codons and remained in frame with V and J, and all other rearrangements were classified as non-productive. Following IMGT convention, CDR3 was defined as the stretch from the second conserved V-encoded cysteine up to the conserved J-encoded phenylalanine. Sequences without an unambiguous match to a single V gene segment were excluded from the earlier analysis of over 500 of the donors. An earlier analysis of 587 of the donors classified V segments as functional when productive rearrangements were above 56.7% and as segregating when the standard deviation between donors was above 5%. A statistical classification framework was built to diagnose cytomegalovirus status from the catalog of TCR beta chain sequences. In a later analysis, V and J genes were assigned by comparing TCR nucleotide sequences against IMGT/GENE-DB human TR gene sequences. In a later analysis, CDR3 sequences and most-parsimonious VDJ recombination scenarios were assigned using the TCRdist pipeline. A later analysis defined each TCR beta chain by its CDR3 amino acid sequence plus V-gene family, and excluded reads lacking a unique V-gene family. To address suspected cross-contamination and a sequencing artifact, a later analysis removed approximately 600 highly shared, low-generation-probability nucleotide sequences. A later analysis calculated a clonal expansion index for each public chain from normalized within-repertoire ranks of inferred template counts. Generation probabilities in a later analysis came from a VDJ recombination model fitted to out-of-frame rearrangements, and those results were checked against IGoR. Hypergeometric tests were used in a later analysis to score TCR-TCR, TCR-HLA and TCR-CMV co-occurrence, with a repertoire-size bias correction applied to the TCR pairs. To estimate false discovery rates, a later analysis permuted the HLA or CMV assignments 20 times. In a later analysis, co-occurring TCRs were grouped with DBSCAN, and TCRdist sequence similarity was added when clustering was performed within HLA-allele-positive subsets. Repertoires with fewer than 30,000 or more than 120,000 public chains, plus five repertoires with anomalous nucleotide sharing, were excluded from co-occurrence clustering. TCRdb provides this immuneACCESS table in a form limited to in-frame rearrangements. Some clones are lacking; in checked studies, under half of them reflect an unresolved V gene, and why the rest are absent is not known. The V and J calls and the clone size are those of that table, but D and trimming were determined from the DNA. The sample table lists about 100,000 clones, about 80% of them with a count of one. The top ten constitute about 1.7% of the sample.

Turning to this clone: Its antigen has not been determined. It has no much larger one-base neighbor in the sample; base qualities were not kept.

The cohort comprised some 680 healthy bone marrow donors. All cohort members were sampled while nominally healthy, although unrecorded immune exposures were likely present. The donor was CMV seronegative and was included in the group of 352 seronegative cohort members. A peripheral blood sample was provided by each donor, and peripheral blood mononuclear cells were used for TCR beta sequencing. Genomic DNA was extracted from the blood cell samples with the Qiagen DNeasy Blood Extraction Kit. Specimen: PBMCs. Rearrangement joined TRBV19 to TRBJ1-6; the junction holds 7 bases that match TRBD1. The TCR comes from a woman between 40 and 50 years old in good health and CMV-seronegative. The nucleotide sequence is TGTGCCAGTAGTACGGGACAGAATAATTCACCCCTCCACTTT. Translated, this gives CASSTGQNNSPLHF. Beyond the CDR3, the reference TRBV19 and TRBJ1-6 genes provide the residues; the full variable domain reads: DGGITQSPKYLFRKEGQNVTLSCEQNLNHDAMYWYRQDPGQGLRLIYYSQIVNDFQKGDIAEGYSVSREKKESFPLTVTSAQKNPTAFYLCASSTGQNNSPLHFGNGTRLTVT.